The clone carrying this T cell receptor (beta chain) was counted between two and nine times. The CDR3 totals 13 residues. The V gene's germline CDR1 is MNHNS and CDR2 SASEGT. The V and J ends lost 3 bases and 7 bases, in that order; junction bases with no gene match: 4. This sample is part of a study of blood T cell repertoires in COVID-19. Study-level information: Spain, Italy and the United States supplied samples that represented acute and convalescent COVID-19. PBMCs, B-cell-depleted T cells, or T cells were the source of the cDNA or gDNA that made up the material.

Study processing details: From reference gene primer amplification, estimates of nucleated cell counts were derived. Method: immunoSEQ multiplex PCR; TCRdb's copy keeps in-frame clones and lacks some. The V and J calls and clone size were taken over from that table, and D and trimming were inferred from the DNA. This table has hundreds of thousands of clones, roughly nine tenths appearing once. The clonotype was recovered from a man aged 55 to 69 with COVID-19, enrolled during active disease. This sequence joins TRBV6-1 and TRBJ2-7; TRBD1 matches at 9 bases. The source material was peripheral blood. The CDR3, as DNA: TGTGCCAGCAGTGAGCGACAGGGGGTTGAGCAGTACTTC. Protein product: CASSERQGVEQYF.